The 24 T cell receptor beta chains below all came from one sample that was sequenced in a study of blood T cell repertoires in COVID-19. Some clones are missing from TCRdb's copy, which holds only in-frame ones; the method was immunoSEQ multiplex PCR. The sample includes some 160,000 clones, 60% to 85% seen only once; the top ten take approximately 8.6%. The sequenced sample was peripheral blood. The receptors were sampled from a man in his fifties with active or convalescent COVID-19.

The chain couples TRBV19 to TRBJ1-4; 9 bases are shared with TRBD1. CDR3 size: 15 residues. The V gene's germline CDR1 is LNHDA and CDR2 SQIVND (reference sequence). Germline trimming cut 8 bases from V and 6 bases from J; bases unmatched to any gene: 10. CDR3 amino acids: CASVYNRGRDEKLFF. The CDR3 DNA reads TGTGCCAGTGTCTACAACAGGGGGCGCGATGAAAAACTGTTTTTT.

The chain carries TRBV3-1 (or the pseudogene TRBV3-2) and TRBJ1-6; D is undetermined. Germline CDR1 reads LGHDT; CDR2 reads YNNKEL (reference sequence). Trimming shortened V by 4 bases and J by 7 bases, and 14 bases separated the two germline ends. This CDR3 region has 15 residues. CDR3 protein: CASSPRPAGNSPLHF. The CDR3 nucleotides read TGTGCCAGCAGCCCCCGCCCAGCGGGAAATTCACCCCTCCACTTT.

The J gene is TRBJ2-5, the V gene TRBV18; D gene unclear. The CDR3 consists of 11 residues. Germline V CDR1 and CDR2: KGHSH, LQKENI. The V end was cut by 3 bases, the J end by 3 bases, with 2 bases between. The CDR3 DNA reads TGTGCCAGCTCACCCGAAGAGACCCAGTACTTC. This encodes CASSPEETQYF. The full variable domain, rest sourced from reference TRBV18 and TRBJ2-5, is NAGVMQNPRHLVRRRGQEARLRCSPMKGHSHVYWYRQLPEEGLKFMVYLQKENIIDESGMPKERFSAEFPKEGPSILRIQQVVRGDSAAYFCASSPEETQYFGPGTRLLVL.

V is TRBV9 and J is TRBJ1-1; tentative D call: TRBD1 (5 bases). CDR1 and CDR2 from the germline V gene are SGDLS and YYNGEE. V lost 0 bases, J lost 3 bases, and 12 bases lay in between. The CDR3 runs to 15 residues. The CDR3 is CASSVGGAGDTEAFF. The DNA for the CDR3 is TGTGCCAGCAGCGTAGGCGGGGCTGGGGACACTGAAGCTTTCTTT.

This chain links TRBV18 with TRBJ2-7, with 8 nucleotides matching TRBD1. CDR1 is KGHSH and CDR2 is LQKENI in the germline V gene. The junction had 4 bases not matched to a gene; V was cut back by 3 bases and J by 3 bases. This CDR3 contains 14 residues. The CDR3 loop reads CASSPSGGYYEQYF. CDR3 coding DNA: TGTGCCAGCTCACCGTCAGGGGGCTACTACGAGCAGTACTTC.

This clone was detected once. V gene TRBV27 combines with J gene TRBJ1-2; no firm D call. Germline V gene sequence: CDR1 MNHEY, CDR2 SMNVEV (reference sequence). The CDR3 consists of 9 residues. V was clipped by 7 bases and J by 6 bases, with 3 bases between them. The CDR3 nucleotides are TGTGCCAGCATCGATGGCTACACCTTC. Residues: CASIDGYTF.

This rearrangement joins TRBV12-3 or TRBV12-4 to TRBJ2-5, with TRBD1 identical over 7 bases. J lost 4 bases, V lost 4 bases, and 3 bases had no gene match. The CDR3 covers 13 residues. CDR3 protein: CASSSTGVETQYF. CDR3 sequence (DNA): TGTGCCAGCAGTTCCACAGGGGTAGAGACCCAGTACTTC.

This clone was counted once. This chain joins TRBV5-1 and TRBJ1-2; TRBD1 is a possible D gene (5 bases). Germline-derived CDR1 and CDR2 are SGHRS and YFSETQ. V was cut by 0 bases and J by 1 base, with 16 bases left in between. CDR3 length equals 17 residues. CDR3 sequence reads: CASSLAGGGALNYGYTF. The CDR3 nucleotides are TGCGCCAGCAGCTTGGCCGGGGGAGGGGCCCTTAACTATGGCTACACCTTC.

This chain connects TRBV6-5 to TRBJ2-3, with 7 bases matching TRBD1. With 6 bases clipped from V and 8 bases from J, the junction kept 11 bases outside the gene matches. The CDR3 has 14 residues. CDR1 and CDR2 (germline): MNHEY, SVGAGI. For the CDR3, the DNA is TGTGCCAGCAGCCGGGACGGCCCAGGGGGTACGCAGTATTTT. Amino acid sequence: CASSRDGPGGTQYF.

This clone came up once. V is TRBV19 and J is TRBJ1-5; perhaps TRBD1 as D (5 bases). Germline values: CDR1 LNHDA, CDR2 SQIVND (reference sequence). With 8 bases removed from V and 6 bases from J, the gap between germline ends came to 11 bases. This CDR3 region has 12 residues. Here the CDR3 reads CASLREGQPQHF. CDR3 nucleotide sequence: TGTGCCAGTCTCAGGGAGGGTCAGCCCCAGCATTTT.

The chain is built from TRBV27 and TRBJ2-7; TRBD1 agrees at 10 bases. This CDR3 is 14 amino acids long. Per germline, CDR1 MNHEY and CDR2 SMNVEV (reference sequence). V gave up 6 bases and J gave up 0 bases; unmatched junction bases: 2. The CDR3 reads CASRDRGNSYEQYF. CDR3 coding DNA: TGTGCCAGCAGGGACAGGGGGAACTCCTACGAGCAGTACTTC.

The V call is TRBV9, the J call TRBJ1-2; TRBD1 agrees at 10 bases. The germline gives CDR1 SGDLS, CDR2 YYNGEE. This CDR3 is built from 15 residues. Germline trimming cut 1 base from V and 5 bases from J; bases unmatched to any gene: 5. As DNA, the CDR3 is TGTGCCAGCAGCGTAAAGACAGGGGGCGGGTATGGCTACACCTTC. Residues: CASSVKTGGGYGYTF. The full variable domain, completed using reference TRBV9 and TRBJ1-2, is DSGVTQTPKHLITATGQRVTLRCSPRSGDLSVYWYQQSLDQGLQFLIQYYNGEERAKGNILERFSAQQFPDLHSELNLSSLELGDSALYFCASSVKTGGGYGYTFGSGTRLTVV.

V is TRBV5-6 and J is TRBJ1-4; D not certain. The CDR3 is 16 residues long. Germline assignment: CDR1 SGHDT and CDR2 YYEEEE. The V end lost 3 bases, the J end lost 6 bases, and 18 bases lay between the germline ends. CDR3 region: CASSSRLNLVDEKLFF. Written as DNA, the CDR3 is TGTGCCAGCAGCTCAAGACTGAATCTGGTGGATGAAAAACTGTTTTTT.

The V and J genes are TRBV7-8 and TRBJ2-7; 7 bases match TRBD2. Germline assignment: CDR1 SGHVS and CDR2 FQNEAQ. V was clipped by 3 bases and J by 6 bases; unmatched bases: 8. The CDR3 covers 14 residues. CDR3 sequence (DNA): TGTGCCAGCAGCTTGGCCGGGAGGCCTGGCGAGCAGTACTTC. It specifies CASSLAGRPGEQYF.

This rearrangement joins TRBV3-1 (or the pseudogene TRBV3-2) to TRBJ1-5; D not resolved. Germline CDR1 reads LGHDT; CDR2 reads YNNKEL (reference sequence). Between the trimmed V and J ends, which lost 3 bases and 2 bases, there was a span of 5 bases. The CDR3 spans 13 residues. CDR3 amino acids: CASSHQGNQPQHF. CDR3 nucleotide sequence: TGTGCCAGCAGCCATCAGGGCAATCAGCCCCAGCATTTT.

V is TRBV7-7 and J is TRBJ1-1, with 7 bases that match TRBD1. This CDR3 is built from 14 residues. The germline CDR1 and CDR2 sequences are SSHAT and FNYEAQ (reference sequence). Trimming at V came to 5 bases and at J to 8 bases, leaving 11 bases not matched to a gene. CDR3 protein: CASSPYRGAGEAFF. In nucleotides, the CDR3 is TGTGCCAGCAGCCCGTACAGGGGCGCGGGGGAAGCTTTCTTT.

The V call is TRBV19, the J call TRBJ2-3; the D is unclear. Germline V gene lookup returns CDR1 LNHDA and CDR2 SQIVND (reference sequence). Trimming pared 3 bases from V and 0 bases from J, leaving 10 bases between. This CDR3 is built from 15 residues. The CDR3 DNA sequence: TGTGCCAGTAGTATCGGCGGAACTAGCACAGATACGCAGTATTTT. As protein: CASSIGGTSTDTQYF. Together with reference TRBV19 and TRBJ2-3, the CDR3 gives the full variable domain: DGGITQSPKYLFRKEGQNVTLSCEQNLNHDAMYWYRQDPGQGLRLIYYSQIVNDFQKGDIAEGYSVSREKKESFPLTVTSAQKNPTAFYLCASSIGGTSTDTQYFGPGTRLTVL.

The rearrangement links TRBV29-1 to TRBJ1-2, with D tentatively TRBD1 (5 bases). CDR1 and CDR2 (germline): SQVTM, ANQGSEA. V shed 1 base and J shed 4 bases, with 7 bases lying between them. The CDR3 runs 12 residues. The CDR3 protein is CSVEGQSYGYTF. Here the CDR3 DNA reads TGCAGCGTTGAAGGACAGAGCTATGGCTACACCTTC. Full variable domain (missing parts from reference TRBV29-1 and TRBJ1-2): SAVISQKPSRDICQRGTSLTIQCQVDSQVTMMFWYRQQPGQSLTLIATANQGSEATYESGFVIDKFPISRPNLTFSTLTVSNMSPEDSSIYLCSVEGQSYGYTFGSGTRLTVV.

V gene TRBV28 combines with J gene TRBJ1-3, with 8 nucleotides matching TRBD1. Germline CDR1 MDHEN, CDR2 SYDVKM. V gave up 5 bases and J gave up 4 bases; unmatched junction bases: 10. The length of the CDR3 is 16 residues. DNA of the CDR3: TGTGCCAGCAGTGGGGGACAGGAGGCTTACGGAAACACCATATATTTT. Protein sequence: CASSGGQEAYGNTIYF.

This clone was seen only a few times. The chain carries TRBV27 and TRBJ1-5; 8 nucleotides agree with TRBD1. This CDR3 is 17 amino acids long. After removal of 5 bases from V and 3 bases from J, the junction contained 12 bases not matched to a gene. The germline gives CDR1 MNHEY, CDR2 SMNVEV (reference sequence). The CDR3 is CASSLLTGASPNQPQHF. The CDR3 DNA reads TGTGCCAGCAGTCTCCTGACAGGGGCATCACCCAATCAGCCCCAGCATTTT.

The V gene is TRBV19, the J gene TRBJ2-1, with 8 bases that match TRBD1. Germline lookup yields CDR1 LNHDA and CDR2 SQIVND (reference sequence). This CDR3 region has 15 residues. V lost 4 bases, J lost 4 bases, and 6 bases stayed unmatched. In DNA form, the CDR3 reads TGTGCCAGTAGTACAATGTGGACAGGGTACAATGAGCAGTTCTTC. It translates to CASSTMWTGYNEQFF.

The chain links TRBV12-3 or TRBV12-4 to TRBJ1-2; D remains unclear. The ends were cut back, 2 bases at V and 8 bases at J, with 12 bases in the middle. The CDR3 extends over 13 amino acids. CDR3 nucleotides: TGTGCCAGCAGTTTACGACACGGAGGAGGCTACACCTTC. Residues: CASSLRHGGGYTF.

The rearrangement links TRBV15 to TRBJ2-2, with D maybe TRBD2 (7 bases). The CDR3 is 14 amino acids. Germline loops: CDR1 LNHNV, CDR2 YYDKDF (reference sequence). Trimming took off 4 bases at V and 5 bases at J, with 11 bases between the two ends. The CDR3 DNA reads TGTGCCACCAGCAAACAGGGAGGGACCGGGGAGCTGTTTTTT. Translating it yields CATSKQGGTGELFF.

This chain uses TRBV10-3 with TRBJ1-5; D is ambiguous. Germline-derived CDR1 and CDR2 are ENHRY and SYGVKD. CDR3 length: 16 amino acids. Deletions cut 0 bases from V and 3 bases from J, with 12 bases between. The CDR3 nucleotides read TGTGCCATCAGTGAGTCGGCAGGCTTTTACAATCAGCCCCAGCATTTT. Translated, it gives CAISESAGFYNQPQHF.